The clone carrying this TCR beta chain was seen ten or more times. Antigen unknown. This specimen comes from a study of response to subunit inactivated influenza vaccine. General study results and limits: Every seasonal influenza vaccination brings in few new T cells, the authors suggested.

In TCRdb, the RT-PCR reads were re-called with MiXCR into one record per CDR3 protein. The sample contains more than 700,000 distinct CDR3 sequences, around 20% of which appear only once. The sequencing used PBMCs from blood, collected 5 to 6 days after vaccination. The receptor comes from a man between 50 and 59 years old who received an inactivated influenza vaccine.

The CDR3 nucleotides read TGCAGTGCTAGAGACCGGGTCACCTACGAGCAGTACTTC. This encodes CSARDRVTYEQYF. The V gene is TRBV20-1, the J gene TRBJ2-7; D is unclear. CDR1 and CDR2 (germline): DFQATT, SNEGSKA (reference sequence). Trimming cost V 0 bases and J 2 bases, with 8 bases left between them. There are 13 residues in the CDR3.